Below are 10 T cell receptor beta chains sequenced from a single sample in a study of T-cell reconstitution after alpha-beta-depleted transplantation in children. Unique molecular identifiers were used to barcode this TCRbeta library. TCRdb re-analysed the PCR reads in MiXCR, keeping a single row per CDR3 protein. The table records roughly 200,000 distinct CDR3 sequences, around 9.2% of them present only once. The sequenced sample was PBMCs, mostly from graft donor cells, obtained 360 days after TCRalphabeta/CD19-depleted stem cell transplant. The origin of the receptors is a male patient aged 2 to 9 who had a stem cell transplant for acute myeloid leukemia, so the T cells may come from the graft donor.

This clonotype has a count of ten or more. The chain uses TRBV5-1 and TRBJ1-1; D is uncertain. Germline V gives CDR1 SGHRS, CDR2 YFSETQ. Trimming removed 0 bases at V and 1 base at J, with 7 bases between. This CDR3 is 14 amino acids long. CDR3 sequence (DNA): TGCGCCAGCAGCTTGGGACATGCGAACACTGAAGCTTTCTTT. Translated, it gives CASSLGHANTEAFF.

This clonotype was found a few times. The genes are TRBV7-2 and TRBJ2-7, with D maybe TRBD1 (5 bases). The germline V gene encodes CDR1 SGHTA and CDR2 FQGNSA. The CDR3 length is 15 residues. The V gene lost 1 base and the J gene lost 1 base, with 11 bases spanning the gap. The CDR3 DNA follows: TGTGCCAGCAGCTTAGAGGGGCGATCGTCCTACGAGCAGTACTTC. Protein: CASSLEGRSSYEQYF.

The chain recombines TRBV7-8 with TRBJ2-2, with D possibly TRBD1 on 5 matching bases. Germline CDR1 reads SGHVS; CDR2 reads FQNEAQ. The V and J ends lost 1 base and 6 bases respectively, with 9 bases between them. CDR3 length equals 14 residues. The CDR3: CASSLEAQAGELFF. DNA of the CDR3: TGTGCCAGCAGCTTAGAGGCACAGGCCGGGGAGCTGTTTTTT. The full variable domain, in which reference TRBV7-8 and TRBJ2-2 provide the parts outside the CDR3, is GAGVSQSPRYKVAKRGQDVALRCDPISGHVSLFWYQQALGQGPEFLTYFQNEAQLDKSGLPSDRFFAERPEGSVSTLKIQRTQQEDSAVYLCASSLEAQAGELFFGEGSRLTVL.

In this sample, this clonotype turned up many times. The rearrangement uses TRBV19 and TRBJ1-4, with TRBD1 matching 8 bases. After removal of 3 bases from V and 7 bases from J, the junction contained 4 bases not matched to a gene. The V gene's germline CDR1 is LNHDA and CDR2 SQIVND (reference sequence). The CDR3 runs 14 residues. CDR3 sequence reads: CASSIPGGGEKLFF. The DNA for the CDR3 is TGTGCCAGTAGTATCCCAGGGGGCGGTGAAAAACTGTTTTTT.

This clonotype was picked up many times. The rearrangement uses TRBV29-1 and TRBJ2-5, with 9 positions matching TRBD2. This CDR3 has 17 residues. Germline-derived CDR1 and CDR2 are SQVTM and ANQGSEA. The CDR3: CTTRSASGAPYQETQYF. CDR3 bases: TGCACGACCCGTTCGGCTAGCGGGGCACCGTACCAAGAGACCCAGTACTTC.

The chain couples TRBV3-1 to TRBJ2-3; 7 bases match TRBD2. The CDR3 is 16 amino acids. CDR1 is LGHDT, CDR2 YNNKEL, per germline (reference sequence). V was clipped by 2 bases and J by 5 bases; unmatched bases: 10. The CDR3 loop reads CASSQSVRRGRDTQYF. CDR3 in DNA: TGTGCCAGCAGCCAATCGGTACGGCGGGGGAGAGATACGCAGTATTTT.

This clonotype was recorded at least ten times. This rearrangement joins TRBV12-3 or TRBV12-4 to TRBJ1-1, with a possible D match to TRBD1 (5 bases). The CDR3 is 12 residues long. V was shortened by 1 base and J by 5 bases, with 5 bases between the two germline ends. CDR3 sequence (DNA): TGTGCCAGCAGTTTAGAGGGGACTGAAGCTTTCTTT. Residues: CASSLEGTEAFF.

This clonotype has at least ten counts. V and J are TRBV29-1 and TRBJ2-7; either TRBD1 or TRBD2 may supply D (5 bases each). Trimming stripped 3 bases from V and 3 bases from J, with 15 bases between. From germline, CDR1 is SQVTM and CDR2 ANQGSEA. CDR3 length: 14 residues. Here the CDR3 reads CSVESWGSSYEQYF. The CDR3, as DNA: TGCAGCGTTGAGAGCTGGGGGTCGAGCTACGAGCAGTACTTC.

This clonotype was recorded a few times. The CDR3 loop reads CASTPGHQVSYEQYF. The CDR3 region has the DNA TGTGCCAGCACACCGGGACATCAAGTTTCCTACGAGCAGTACTTC. The chain uses TRBV2 and TRBJ2-7; the D gene is possibly TRBD1 (6 bases). The CDR3 runs 15 residues. Germline V CDR1 and CDR2: SNHLY, FYNNEI. V dropped 7 bases and J dropped 1 base, with 17 bases sitting between them.

In its sample, this clonotype was seen many times. CDR3 bases: TGCGCCAGCAGCCCTGGTGGGACAATCTCCTACGAGCAGTACGTC. This encodes CASSPGGTISYEQYV. The chain employs TRBV5-1 and TRBJ2-7; weak D call: TRBD1 (6 bases). The V and J ends lost 4 bases and 0 bases respectively, with 14 bases between them. Germline V lookup: CDR1 SGHRS, CDR2 YFSETQ. The CDR3 runs to 15 residues.